This is a list of T cell receptor beta chains from one sample in a study of blood T cells in healthy people across ages. TCRdb fed the 5' RACE reads into MiXCR, producing one record per CDR3 protein. The sample carries 700,000 to 1,000,000 distinct CDR3 sequences, 40% to 50% recorded once. Sequenced input: blood. Receptor source: a man aged 60 to 75 in good health. CDR3s include the opening cysteine and the closing phenylalanine or tryptophan. A D gene is named only where the DNA matches it firmly. Part of the rows lack a size; the others show once, few, many or a class for expanded clones.

d_gene	abundance	v_gene	j_gene	CDR3nt	CDR3aa
TRBD2	many	TRBV24-1	TRBJ2-5	TGTGCCACCAGCGATTTGGTGGGGGGGCAAGAGACCCAGTACTTC	CATSDLVGGQETQYF
TRBD1	-	TRBV19	TRBJ1-1	TGTGCCAGTAGTGCGGGACAGGCTCACACTGAAGCTTTCTTT	CASSAGQAHTEAFF
TRBD2	-	TRBV4-2	TRBJ2-3	TGTGCCAGCAGCCAACGTCTGACTAGCGGGGGGGCCACAGATACGCAGTATTTT	CASSQRLTSGGATDTQYF
-	-	TRBV11-2	TRBJ2-1	TGTGCCAGCGGAAGGACCATCAGTGGTGAGCAGTTCTTC	CASGRTISGEQFF
TRBD2	-	TRBV7-2	TRBJ2-1	TGTGCCAGCAGCTTAGTAAGACTAGCGGGTTCCTACAATGAGCAGTTCTTC	CASSLVRLAGSYNEQFF
TRBD1	-	TRBV7-9	TRBJ1-2	TGTGCCAGCAGCCAACCCGGGACAGGGGTTAACTATGGCTACACCTTC	CASSQPGTGVNYGYTF
TRBD1	-	TRBV6-6	TRBJ2-7	TGTGCCAGCAGTTCCCGGGACAGGGCGATATCCTACGAGCAGTACTTC	CASSSRDRAISYEQYF
TRBD2	-	TRBV11-2	TRBJ2-3	TGTGCCAGCAGCTTAGATTTCGCGGCGGGGGGGCATAGCACAGATACGCAGTATTTT	CASSLDFAAGGHSTDTQYF
-	-	TRBV20-1	TRBJ2-5	TGCAGTGCTAGAATAGGATGGGATCAGACCCAGTACTTC	CSARIGWDQTQYF
-	many	TRBV12-3/TRBV12-4	TRBJ2-7	TGTGCCAGCAGTCTCGGGGCCTCCAGGGTCGGCGAGCAGTACTTC	CASSLGASRVGEQYF
TRBD1	-	TRBV5-6	TRBJ1-6	TGTGCCAGCAGCTCGGGACAGGGGTGGCCACCCCTCCACTTT	CASSSGQGWPPLHF
-	-	TRBV25-1	TRBJ1-5	TGTGCCAGCAGTGAAGCGGAGGGTCAGCGGCCCCAGCATTTT	CASSEAEGQRPQHF
-	-	TRBV6-5	TRBJ2-1	TGTGCCAGCAGTACTTACAGGGAGAGGAACAATGAGCAGTTCTTC	CASSTYRERNNEQFF
-	-	TRBV28	TRBJ2-7	TGTGCCAGCAATACACAGCTATTAAGCTCCTACAATGAGCAGTACTTC	CASNTQLLSSYNEQYF
TRBD1	-	TRBV20-1	TRBJ2-3	TGCAGTGCTAGGGAGGACAGGGGTGCGGATACGCAGTATTTT	CSAREDRGADTQYF
-	once	TRBV7-2	TRBJ2-3	TGTGCCAGCAGCTTCGTGAGGTTTGATACGCAGTATTTT	CASSFVRFDTQYF
TRBD2	-	TRBV14	TRBJ2-5	TGTGCCAGCAGCCAAGGCTCGTACCTAGCGGGAGGAGAGACCCAGTACTTC	CASSQGSYLAGGETQYF
TRBD2	-	TRBV18	TRBJ2-1	TGTGCCAGCTCACCGGGACTAGACGTCTTGAGGGAGCAGTTCTTC	CASSPGLDVLREQFF
-	-	TRBV3-1	TRBJ2-5	TGTGCCAGCAGCCCCCGGGGGCTCGTAGAGACCCAGTACTTC	CASSPRGLVETQYF
-	-	TRBV18	TRBJ1-6	TGTGCCAGCTCACCACCGGGAGGGAGGCTCCACTTT	CASSPPGGRLHF
-	-	TRBV11-2	TRBJ2-7	TGTGCCAGCAGCTCTAACAGCAGGGGCTTCTCCTACGAGCAGTACTTC	CASSSNSRGFSYEQYF
-	-	TRBV5-1	TRBJ2-6	TGCGCCAGCAGCTTGCAGACAGGCCAACACTCTGGGGCCAACGTCCTGACTTTC	CASSLQTGQHSGANVLTF
-	-	TRBV30	TRBJ2-6	TGTGCCTGGAGTGTCTCAACCGGGGCCAACGTCCTGACTTTC	CAWSVSTGANVLTF
TRBD1	-	TRBV5-1	TRBJ1-6	TGCGCCAGCAGCTTGTGGGGACAGGACAATTCACCCCTCCACTTT	CASSLWGQDNSPLHF
-	-	TRBV4-1	TRBJ1-2	TGCGCCAGCAGCCAAGATGGCAGCCTTAACTATGGCTACACCTTC	CASSQDGSLNYGYTF
-	-	TRBV7-9	TRBJ1-1	TGTGCCGGCAACCTTAAGGGGGGAAAGAACACTGAAGCTTTCTTT	CAGNLKGGKNTEAFF
-	-	TRBV13	TRBJ1-1	TGTGCCAGCAGCTCACGTCGGTTGGGCGAAGCTTTCTTT	CASSSRRLGEAFF
-	-	TRBV15	TRBJ2-7	TGTGCCACCAGCAGAGTAACAGCCTCCTACGAGCAGTACTTC	CATSRVTASYEQYF
TRBD1	few	TRBV25-1	TRBJ1-1	TGTGCCAGCAGTGAATGGTCATTCGGGACAGGGGAAAGATCCCGCACTGAAGCTTTCTTT	CASSEWSFGTGERSRTEAFF
-	few	TRBV18	TRBJ2-7	TGTGCCAGCTCACCATCCGGGACTCAACTCTACGAGCAGTACTTC	CASSPSGTQLYEQYF
-	once	TRBV12-5	TRBJ2-2	TGTGCCAGCAAGACAGGCCCCACCGGGGAGCTGTTTTTT	CASKTGPTGELFF
-	few	TRBV27	TRBJ2-6	TGTGCCAGCAGTTTTTGGCCTGGGGCCAACGTCCTGACTTTC	CASSFWPGANVLTF
-	few	TRBV2	TRBJ2-1	TGTGCCAGCAGTGACAGGTATCCTCGCAATGAGCAGTTCTTC	CASSDRYPRNEQFF
-	few	TRBV12-3/TRBV12-4	TRBJ1-2	TGTGCCAGCAGGGAGTCTGGTTTCAACTATGGCTACACCTTC	CASRESGFNYGYTF
TRBD2	-	TRBV24-1	TRBJ2-1	TGTGCCACCAGTGAAATGAGGCTAGCGGGGACCAATGAGCAGTTCTTC	CATSEMRLAGTNEQFF
-	-	TRBV6-5	TRBJ1-2	TGTGCCAGCAGTCGAGACGGAAACTACTATGGCTACACCTTC	CASSRDGNYYGYTF
TRBD1	-	TRBV10-3	TRBJ2-1	TGTGCCATCTCAGTCGACAGGGTTAATGAGCAGTTCTTC	CAISVDRVNEQFF